This T cell receptor beta chain was recorded in a study of preoperative IRX-2 immunotherapy in early breast cancer. Noted treatment: preoperative locoregional IRX-2 cytokine immunotherapy. Patients received preoperative, locoregional IRX-2 cytokine immunotherapy in a phase Ib study. The data were produced by immunoSEQ multiplex PCR, yet TCRdb's version contains in-frame clones alone and is incomplete. Here the sample spans around 39,000 clones, about 95% being singletons. Per the germline V gene, CDR1 is SGHNT and CDR2 is YYREEE (reference sequence). The CDR3 runs 14 residues. Deletions cut 1 base from V and 5 bases from J, with 12 bases between.

The chain employs TRBV5-4 and TRBJ2-5, with D tentatively TRBD2 (6 bases). The source of this sequence is a human donor with breast cancer. Source: tumor tissue, taken after IRX-2 immunotherapy. As DNA, the CDR3 is TGTGCCAGCAGCTTGTTATCCGGGGGTGAGACCCAGTACTTC. Protein sequence: CASSLLSGGETQYF.